What follows is one T cell receptor beta chain and its context. Germline V lookup: CDR1 KGHDR, CDR2 SFDVKD. The CDR3 length is 14 residues. V was pared by 7 bases and J by 8 bases, with 12 bases of the junction left unmatched. As originally analysed: From reference gene primer amplification, estimates of nucleated cell counts were derived. Clones were read by immunoSEQ multiplex PCR, and TCRdb kept only the in-frame ones, dropping some. That table is the source of V, J and clone size, and D and trimming were worked out from the DNA. The sample lists a few hundred thousand clones, 70% to 90% occurring once. The source of the sample is a study of blood T cell repertoires in COVID-19. Recovered Cohort 3 donors showed two negative PCRs, clearance, or symptom resolution.

The rearrangement joins TRBV24-1 to TRBJ1-2; TRBD1 aligns across 7 bases. The specimen sequenced was PBMCs or T cells enriched from blood (not recorded which). The TCR originated in a woman aged 25 to 45 who had recovered from COVID-19. CDR3 coding DNA: TGTGCCACCAGATCCACAGGGGCCGCGGAGGGCTACACCTTC. Translating it yields CATRSTGAAEGYTF.